The 31 T cell receptor beta chains given below trace back to one sample, sequenced in a study of technical replicates of blood from a few donors (dated by TCRdb to 2016 to 2017). The protocol used for the library was the immunoSEQ multiplex PCR assay. Here the immuneACCESS table is served through TCRdb, limited to in-frame sequences with V and J called. Missing clones are a known gap in these copies; in checked studies unresolved V genes cover under half, and the rest lacks a known reason. The sample table holds tens of thousands of clones, of which almost 95% were seen once. The ten largest clones capture approximately 4.5% of the sample. The sequenced material came from PBMCs. Receptors originate from a human donor in good health. Some clones in this sample may be carry-over from other donors' samples.

This clone was counted a single time. The chain links TRBV6-6 to TRBJ1-2; no clear D gene. Germline V lookup: CDR1 MNHNY, CDR2 SVGAGI (reference sequence). The CDR3 has 15 amino acids. Trimming took 5 bases from V and 0 from J, leaving 13 bases between them. The CDR3 region has the DNA TGTGCCAGCAGTGGACTCTCCCGGGCTAACTATGGCTACACCTTC. This encodes CASSGLSRANYGYTF.

The rearrangement links TRBV18 to TRBJ2-7, with 9 bases matching TRBD1. The CDR3 runs 16 residues. The J segment lost 6 bases and the V segment lost 0 bases, leaving 9 bases of the junction unmatched. Germline CDR1 KGHSH, CDR2 LQKENI. The CDR3 nucleotides read TGTGCCAGCTCACCACCGGCAGGGACAGGGTTGGTCGAGCAGTACTTC. Translation gives CASSPPAGTGLVEQYF.

This rearrangement joins TRBV5-3 to TRBJ2-2, with D possibly matching TRBD2 (6 bases). TRBV5-3 is sorted into the ORF group, with uncertain function. The CDR3 runs to 17 residues. V lost 7 bases to trimming and J lost 0 bases, with 19 bases between them. In DNA, the CDR3 is TGTGCCAGAGCGGTAATTATTGCGGGACCGAACACCGGGGAGCTGTTTTTT. Its protein is CARAVIIAGPNTGELFF.

V gene TRBV7-2 combines with J gene TRBJ2-1, with TRBD2 as a possible D gene (6 bases). Per the germline V gene, CDR1 is SGHTA and CDR2 is FQGNSA. The CDR3 has 15 amino acids. Trimming cost V 3 bases and J 7 bases, with 16 bases left between them. The DNA of the CDR3 is TGTGCCAGCAGCTTCTCCGGGACTTCCGTAAATGAGCAGTTCTTC. It is translated as CASSFSGTSVNEQFF.

The chain carries TRBV21-1 and TRBJ1-5; the DNA was not used to check the table's D call, TRBD1. TRBV21-1 is marked as a pseudogene. The CDR3 extends over 15 amino acids. DNA for the CDR3: TGTGCCAGCAGCAAAGGAAGGGACAACAATCAGCCCCAGCATTTT. It codes for CASSKGRDNNQPQHF.

V gene TRBV7-9 combines with J gene TRBJ1-2; perhaps TRBD1 as D (5 bases). V lost 0 bases to trimming and J lost 8 bases, with 10 bases between them. This CDR3 has 13 residues. CDR1 and CDR2 from the germline V gene are SEHNR and FQNEAQ (reference sequence). The CDR3 bases are TGTGCCAGCAGCTTAGCAGCAGGGTCGGGCTACACCTTC. Translating it yields CASSLAAGSGYTF.

V is TRBV18 and J is TRBJ2-1; TRBD2 matches at 11 bases. Germline lookup yields CDR1 KGHSH and CDR2 LQKENI. The V gene end was trimmed by 11 bases and the J gene end by 6 bases; junction bases not matched to a gene: 6. The CDR3 covers 13 residues. The CDR3 sequence is CACRLAGSNEQFF. The CDR3 DNA reads as TGTGCCTGCCGACTAGCGGGAAGCAATGAGCAGTTCTTC.

CDR3 amino acids: CASSKTHIKPRTYEQYF. The CDR3 DNA sequence: TGTGCCAGCAGCAAAACCCATATCAAACCGCGTACCTACGAGCAGTACTTC. The chain is built from TRBV21-1 and TRBJ2-7; TRBD2 is the table's D call and was not checked against the DNA. TRBV21-1 is marked as a pseudogene. This CDR3 is 17 amino acids long.

The rearrangement links TRBV13 to TRBJ1-6, with D possibly matching TRBD1 (5 bases). V gave up 5 bases and J gave up 8 bases, with 16 bases separating them. This CDR3 is built from 15 residues. Germline CDR1 PRHDT, CDR2 FYEKMQ (reference sequence). As DNA, the CDR3 is TGTGCCAGCAGCCGCACCGGGGGAGGATATTCACCCCTCCACTTT. Translated: CASSRTGGGYSPLHF.

The chain combines TRBV7-9 with TRBJ1-1; 9 nucleotides align to TRBD1. The CDR3 totals 17 residues. Germline V CDR1 and CDR2: SEHNR, FQNEAQ (reference sequence). Trimming took 5 bases from V and 5 from J; bases not matched to a gene: 15. The CDR3 DNA reads as TGTGCCAGCAGCGCACGCAAAACCGGGACAGGGAATACTGAAGCTTTCTTT. It translates to CASSARKTGTGNTEAFF.

V is TRBV19 and J is TRBJ1-6; no firm D call. This CDR3 has 16 residues. The germline V gene has CDR1 LNHDA and CDR2 SQIVND (reference sequence). Trimming removed 2 bases from V and 7 bases from J, with 15 bases in between. CDR3 protein: CASSISGRDDNSPLHF. The CDR3 bases are TGTGCCAGTAGTATATCGGGGAGGGATGACAATTCACCCCTCCACTTT.

The CDR3 spells CASRADRGGEHGYTF. CDR3 sequence (DNA): TGTGCCAGCAGAGCCGACAGGGGTGGAGAACATGGCTACACCTTC. The chain couples TRBV6-4 to TRBJ1-2; 8 bases match TRBD1. CDR1 is MRHNA, CDR2 SNTAGT, per germline. V gave up 6 bases and J gave up 6 bases; unmatched junction bases: 12. The CDR3 runs 15 residues.

This clone was recorded a few times. The chain has TRBV5-1 and TRBJ2-1; 11 positions match TRBD2. V shed 4 bases and J 1 base; nucleotides not matched to a gene: 1. Looked up from germline, CDR1 is SGHRS and CDR2 is YFSETQ. The CDR3 loop spans 15 amino acids. The CDR3 coding sequence is TGCGCCAGCAGCAGGACTAGCGGGTCCTACAATGAGCAGTTCTTC. Protein: CASSRTSGSYNEQFF.

The J gene is TRBJ2-7, the V gene TRBV2, with 11 bases lining up with TRBD1. Germline lookup yields CDR1 SNHLY and CDR2 FYNNEI. V trimming: 4 bases; J trimming: 13 bases; junction bases outside the gene matches: 12. The CDR3 extends over 14 amino acids. The CDR3 region has the DNA TGTGCCAGCAGTGTTAGGACAGGGGGCTTACGAGCCTACTTC. Its protein product is CASSVRTGGLRAYF. Supplemented by reference TRBV2 and TRBJ2-7, the full variable domain reads EPEVTQTPSHQVTQMGQEVILRCVPISNHLYFYWYRQILGQKVEFLVSFYNNEISEKSEIFDDQFSVERPDGSNFTLKIRSTKLEDSAMYFCASSVRTGGLRAYFGPGTRLTVT.

The chain uses TRBV5-1 and TRBJ1-2, with unresolved D. Germline CDR1 reads SGHRS; CDR2 reads YFSETQ. This CDR3 region has 13 residues. V gave up 0 bases and J gave up 8 bases, with 11 bases separating them. CDR3 protein: CASSLVLTGGYTF. The CDR3 DNA follows: TGCGCCAGCAGCTTGGTCCTAACGGGGGGCTACACCTTC.

J is TRBJ2-5 and V is TRBV5-1; D remains unclear. The CDR3 covers 14 residues. Germline CDR1 is SGHRS and CDR2 is YFSETQ. V shed 0 bases and J shed 5 bases, with 11 bases lying between them. Here the CDR3 DNA reads TGCGCCAGCAGCTTGGATAGCCGCCGGGAGACCCAGTACTTC. Translation: CASSLDSRRETQYF.

V gene TRBV7-2 combines with J gene TRBJ2-7, with D possibly TRBD2 on 6 matching bases. The V gene lost 1 base and the J gene lost 3 bases, with 13 bases spanning the gap. Germline V CDR1 and CDR2: SGHTA, FQGNSA. The CDR3 is 15 amino acids. Here the CDR3 reads CASSLGSGRVYEQYF. As DNA, the CDR3 is TGTGCCAGCAGCTTAGGTAGCGGTAGAGTCTACGAGCAGTACTTC.

This clone was counted once. The chain couples TRBV6-5 to TRBJ1-1; 9 bases are a match to TRBD1. This CDR3 is 14 amino acids long. Germline CDR1 is MNHEY and CDR2 is SVGAGI. V gave up 6 bases and J gave up 0 bases; unmatched junction bases: 2. The CDR3 loop reads CASRGTGLNTEAFF. Here the CDR3 DNA reads TGTGCCAGCAGAGGGACAGGGCTGAACACTGAAGCTTTCTTT.

The chain recombines TRBV4-3 with TRBJ2-3, with D possibly matching TRBD2 (6 bases). The CDR3 runs to 17 residues. In germline, CDR1 is LGHNA, CDR2 YSLEER. Trimming shortened V by 2 bases and J by 10 bases, and 25 bases separated the two germline ends. The CDR3 DNA reads as TGCGCCAGCAGCCAAAGTAACTTAGCGGCTGGGGTTAATGCGCAGTATTTT. Translated: CASSQSNLAAGVNAQYF.

This chain uses TRBV6-5 with TRBJ2-5; TRBD1 aligns across 9 bases. After removal of 6 bases from V and 1 base from J, the junction contained 6 bases not matched to a gene. Looked up from germline, CDR1 is MNHEY and CDR2 is SVGAGI. This CDR3 has 15 residues. This CDR3 reads CASRTGTGFQETQYF. Here the CDR3 DNA reads TGTGCCAGCAGAACCGGGACAGGGTTCCAAGAGACCCAGTACTTC.

This clone was observed once. This chain links TRBV6-5 with TRBJ2-6; possible D gene TRBD1, 6 bases. The CDR3 sequence is 16 residues long. CDR1 and CDR2 (germline): MNHEY, SVGAGI. V lost 4 bases and J lost 0, with 10 bases in between. The CDR3 DNA sequence: TGTGCCAGCAGTTCGGGACACACCTCTGGGGCCAACGTCCTGACTTTC. It is translated as CASSSGHTSGANVLTF.

The chain has TRBV11-2 and TRBJ2-7; 7 bases fit TRBD1. V shed 1 base and J 3 bases; nucleotides not matched to a gene: 6. The CDR3 runs 15 residues. The germline gives CDR1 SGHAT, CDR2 FQNNGV. The DNA for the CDR3 is TGTGCCAGCAGCTTAGGGACAGGCCGATTCTACGAGCAGTACTTC. Encoded protein: CASSLGTGRFYEQYF. The whole variable domain, remainder taken from reference TRBV11-2 and TRBJ2-7, is EAGVAQSPRYKIIEKRQSVAFWCNPISGHATLYWYQQILGQGPKLLIQFQNNGVVDDSQLPKDRFSAERLKGVDSTLKIQPAKLEDSAVYLCASSLGTGRFYEQYFGPGTRLTVT.

This clone was observed a single time. The chain combines TRBV7-3 with TRBJ2-3; 15 positions agree with TRBD2. Per germline, CDR1 SGHTA and CDR2 FQGTGA. CDR3 length equals 17 residues. V shed 5 bases and J 6 bases; nucleotides not matched to a gene: 9. CDR3 amino acids: CASSPGLAGGWGDTQYF. CDR3 sequence (DNA): TGTGCCAGCAGCCCGGGACTAGCGGGAGGATGGGGGGATACGCAGTATTTT.

V is TRBV11-2 and J is TRBJ1-3; D is possibly TRBD1 (5 bases). The CDR3 spans 16 residues. CDR1 is SGHAT, CDR2 FQNNGV, per germline. Trimming left V 7 bases short and J 0 bases short, with 16 bases between. The CDR3 nucleotides are TGTGCCAGCACCGAGGGCCGGGGGAACTCTGGAAACACCATATATTTT. It is translated as CASTEGRGNSGNTIYF.

The J gene is TRBJ2-7, the V gene TRBV29-1; 7 nucleotides agree with TRBD1. Trimming removed 7 bases from V and 5 bases from J; junction bases left unmatched: 11. CDR1 and CDR2 (germline): SQVTM, ANQGSEA. The CDR3 contains 13 residues. The CDR3: CSAVRQGLDEQYF. CDR3 nucleotide sequence: TGCAGCGCCGTTAGACAGGGTTTAGACGAGCAGTACTTC.

V usage is TRBV4-3 and J usage is TRBJ1-1; no clear D gene. V was cut by 1 base and J by 1 base, with 10 bases left in between. There are 15 residues in the CDR3. Germline V gene sequence: CDR1 LGHNA, CDR2 YSLEER. CDR3 residues: CASSQGVQPNTEAFF. CDR3 in DNA: TGCGCCAGCAGCCAAGGGGTACAGCCGAACACTGAAGCTTTCTTT.

The CDR3 sequence: CASSERRDEQFF. DNA of the CDR3: TGTGCCAGCAGTGAAAGGCGGGATGAGCAGTTCTTC. The rearrangement uses TRBV25-1 and TRBJ2-1; perhaps TRBD2 as D (5 bases). CDR1 and CDR2 from the germline V gene are MGHDK and SYGVNS. Between the trimmed V and J ends, which lost 2 bases and 8 bases, there was a span of 7 bases. The CDR3 totals 12 residues.

The rearrangement uses TRBV6-1 and TRBJ1-3, with TRBD1 as a possible D gene (6 bases). There are 14 residues in the CDR3. Trimming pared 8 bases from V and 8 bases from J, leaving 19 bases between. The V gene's germline CDR1 is MNHNS and CDR2 SASEGT. CDR3: CASYLGGAEDTIYF. In nucleotides, the CDR3 is TGTGCCAGCTACCTCGGGGGGGCCGAGGACACCATATATTTT.

In this sample, this clone turned up once. The V call is TRBV5-5, the J call TRBJ2-7; weak D call: TRBD2 (5 bases). This CDR3 has 12 residues. Germline-derived CDR1 and CDR2 are SGHKS and YYEKEE (reference sequence). Trimming removed 1 base from V and 4 bases from J, with 6 bases in between. CDR3 bases: TGTGCCAGCAGCTTGACGGGGTACGAGCAGTACTTC. The encoded protein is CASSLTGYEQYF.

The chain recombines TRBV30 with TRBJ1-2, with 8 bases aligning to TRBD1. Per germline, CDR1 GTSNPN and CDR2 SVGIG (reference sequence). The CDR3 sequence is 14 residues long. The ends lost 7 bases at V and 0 bases at J; junction bases unmatched: 7. The CDR3 region is CASTGTGANYGYTF. DNA for the CDR3: TGTGCCTCTACCGGGACAGGAGCTAACTATGGCTACACCTTC.

This sequence joins TRBV5-6 and TRBJ2-5; TRBD1 might be the D (5 bases). The V gene lost 4 bases and the J gene lost 8 bases, with 15 bases spanning the gap. CDR1 is SGHDT, CDR2 YYEEEE, per germline. The CDR3 consists of 13 residues. The CDR3: CASSNRQPVTQYF. CDR3 bases: TGTGCCAGCAGCAATCGACAGCCCGTTACCCAGTACTTC.